This T cell receptor (beta chain) was identified in a study of T cell changes during pregnancy in multiple sclerosis. Repertoires were generated with immunoSEQ multiplex PCR, while TCRdb's copy carries only in-frame clones and drops some. The table records over 60,000 clones, almost 97% of them present only once. This receptor was obtained from a female donor with multiple sclerosis, enrolled in a pregnancy study. Specimen: CD8+ T cells from peripheral blood mononuclear cells, collected after pregnancy.

CDR3 bases: TGTGCCAGCAGTTACATGACAGGGGGATCCTATGGCTACACCTTC. This sequence encodes CASSYMTGGSYGYTF. The rearrangement joins TRBV6-5 to TRBJ1-2, with TRBD1 matching over 9 bases. Germline-derived CDR1 and CDR2 are MNHEY and SVGAGI. With 2 bases clipped from V and 4 bases from J, the junction kept 5 bases outside the gene matches. This CDR3 comprises 15 residues.